A selection of T cell receptor beta chains follows, all from one sample in a study of T cells in Graves' hyperthyroidism and ophthalmopathy. TCRdb processed the multiplex PCR reads anew with MiXCR; each CDR3 protein has one entry. Seen here are hundreds of thousands of distinct CDR3 sequences, approximately 14% observed once, and the top ten hold 12%. The sample taken for sequencing was blood. These receptors came from a woman in her forties or fifties with Graves' ophthalmopathy. Each CDR3 is given with its conserved first and last residue. Fields, in order: clone size, V gene, D gene, J gene, CDR3 protein, CDR3 DNA. D genes are given only for firm matches. Some rows have no size entry. The others give once, few or many, or a class for an expanded clone.

size: -
V: TRBV29-1
D: -
J: TRBJ1-1
CDR3: CSVEVQAFF
DNA: TGCAGCGTTGAAGTACAAGCTTTCTTT

size: few
V: TRBV27
D: -
J: TRBJ2-2
CDR3: CASSPRATSTNTGELFF
DNA: TGTGCCAGCAGTCCCCGGGCAACTAGCACGAACACCGGGGAGCTGTTTTTT

size: -
V: TRBV7-2
D: -
J: TRBJ1-2
CDR3: CASGLEGYGYTF
DNA: TGTGCCAGCGGCTTAGAGGGATATGGCTACACCTTC

size: few
V: TRBV20-1
D: TRBD2
J: TRBJ2-1
CDR3: CSAWGGASYNEQFF
DNA: TGCAGTGCCTGGGGGGGAGCGAGCTACAATGAGCAGTTCTTC

size: many
V: TRBV7-9
D: -
J: TRBJ1-1
CDR3: CASSLVTRENTEAFF
DNA: TGTGCCAGCAGCTTAGTTACCAGGGAGAACACTGAAGCTTTCTTT

size: many
V: TRBV30
D: TRBD1
J: TRBJ2-5
CDR3: CAWSSTGGRETQYF
DNA: TGTGCCTGGAGCTCTACAGGGGGCAGAGAGACCCAGTACTTC

size: few
V: TRBV2
D: -
J: TRBJ1-4
CDR3: CATETDRTNEKLFF
DNA: TGTGCCACCGAGACAGACAGGACTAATGAAAAACTGTTTTTT

size: many
V: TRBV7-8
D: -
J: TRBJ1-5
CDR3: CASSVVSGTGNQPQHF
DNA: TGTGCCAGCAGCGTCGTGTCGGGGACCGGTAATCAGCCCCAGCATTTT

size: many
V: TRBV28
D: -
J: TRBJ2-2
CDR3: CATHGGQEELFF
DNA: TGTGCCACACACGGGGGGCAGGAGGAGCTGTTTTTT

size: many
V: TRBV2
D: TRBD1
J: TRBJ1-5
CDR3: CASSGTGFGQPQHF
DNA: TGTGCCAGCAGTGGGACAGGGTTCGGACAGCCCCAGCATTTT

size: many
V: TRBV28
D: TRBD2
J: TRBJ2-4
CDR3: CAIMQREGGKNIQYF
DNA: TGTGCCATCATGCAACGGGAGGGAGGCAAAAACATTCAGTACTTC

size: many
V: TRBV7-2
D: -
J: TRBJ2-7
CDR3: CASSLDREQQYF
DNA: TGTGCCAGCAGCTTAGACAGGGAACAGCAGTACTTC

size: few
V: TRBV5-1
D: -
J: TRBJ2-5
CDR3: CASSFTTGLQETQYF
DNA: TGCGCCAGCAGCTTTACCACAGGACTCCAAGAGACCCAGTACTTC

size: few
V: TRBV7-9
D: -
J: TRBJ2-5
CDR3: CASSSLEKTQYF
DNA: TGTGCCAGCAGCTCCCTAGAAAAGACCCAGTACTTC

size: many
V: TRBV5-1
D: -
J: TRBJ1-1
CDR3: CASSFFRENTEAFF
DNA: TGCGCCAGCAGCTTCTTTCGGGAGAACACTGAAGCTTTCTTT

size: many
V: TRBV20-1
D: -
J: TRBJ2-7
CDR3: CSARRDEQYF
DNA: TGCAGTGCTAGAAGGGACGAGCAGTACTTC

size: many
V: TRBV20-1
D: -
J: TRBJ2-1
CDR3: CSARVVLGRNEQFF
DNA: TGCAGTGCTAGAGTCGTCCTAGGTCGGAATGAGCAGTTCTTC

size: -
V: TRBV20-1
D: -
J: TRBJ2-3
CDR3: CSARGLAVGRDTQYF
DNA: TGCAGTGCTAGAGGTCTAGCTGTCGGTCGCGATACGCAGTATTTT

size: -
V: TRBV29-1
D: -
J: TRBJ1-3
CDR3: CSVETGVGNTIYF
DNA: TGCAGCGTTGAAACGGGGGTCGGAAACACCATATATTTT

size: -
V: TRBV4-1
D: TRBD1
J: TRBJ2-7
CDR3: CASSQDSTGRFEQYF
DNA: TGCGCCAGCAGCCAAGATTCGACAGGGAGATTCGAGCAGTACTTC

size: many
V: TRBV7-2
D: -
J: TRBJ2-1
CDR3: CASSSETLVGGPQFF
DNA: TGTGCCAGCAGCTCCGAGACGCTAGTTGGCGGCCCGCAGTTCTTC

size: few
V: TRBV3-1
D: -
J: TRBJ2-3
CDR3: CASSPILGEREDTQYF
DNA: TGTGCCAGCAGCCCCATTCTAGGGGAACGGGAAGATACGCAGTATTTT

size: few
V: TRBV13
D: -
J: TRBJ2-7
CDR3: CATSPLGVGDGEQYF
DNA: TGTGCCACCTCGCCTTTGGGGGTGGGAGACGGCGAGCAGTACTTC

size: many
V: TRBV3-1
D: TRBD2
J: TRBJ2-7
CDR3: CASSRLLAGERQYF
DNA: TGTGCCAGCAGCCGTCTCCTAGCGGGAGAGAGGCAGTACTTC

size: -
V: TRBV27
D: -
J: TRBJ1-1
CDR3: CASSSIRTETEAFF
DNA: TGTGCCAGCAGTTCCATCCGGACAGAGACTGAAGCTTTCTTT

size: many
V: TRBV18
D: -
J: TRBJ1-1
CDR3: CASSPLTAENTEAFF
DNA: TGTGCCAGCTCACCACTCACAGCGGAAAACACTGAAGCTTTCTTT

size: -
V: TRBV9
D: -
J: TRBJ2-5
CDR3: CASSATGYQETQYF
DNA: TGTGCCAGCAGCGCCACAGGGTACCAAGAGACCCAGTACTTC

size: many
V: TRBV11-1
D: TRBD2
J: TRBJ2-5
CDR3: CASSSLGGRETQYF
DNA: TGTGCCAGCAGCTCCCTCGGCGGGAGGGAGACCCAGTACTTC

size: -
V: TRBV6-2/TRBV6-3
D: -
J: TRBJ2-2
CDR3: CASSYSRGAADTGELFF
DNA: TGTGCCAGCAGTTACTCGAGAGGGGCAGCGGACACCGGGGAGCTGTTTTTT

size: many
V: TRBV6-2/TRBV6-3
D: TRBD2
J: TRBJ2-7
CDR3: CASESNEGSFWREASNEQYF
DNA: TGTGCCAGCGAGAGCAACGAGGGGTCCTTCTGGCGGGAGGCTTCCAACGAGCAGTACTTC

size: -
V: TRBV30
D: -
J: TRBJ2-1
CDR3: CAGSDSSYNEQFF
DNA: TGTGCCGGCTCGGACAGCTCCTACAATGAGCAGTTCTTC

size: -
V: TRBV27
D: -
J: TRBJ2-2
CDR3: CASSLLARTGELFF
DNA: TGTGCCAGCAGTTTACTAGCCCGCACCGGGGAGCTGTTTTTT

size: few
V: TRBV19
D: TRBD1
J: TRBJ2-1
CDR3: CASSTRQGRTYNEQFF
DNA: TGTGCCAGTAGTACGCGACAGGGGAGGACCTACAATGAGCAGTTCTTC

size: -
V: TRBV6-2/TRBV6-3
D: -
J: TRBJ2-7
CDR3: CASRTPGRSGYEQYF
DNA: TGTGCCAGCAGAACCCCGGGGCGGAGTGGCTACGAGCAGTACTTC

size: -
V: TRBV6-2/TRBV6-3
D: -
J: TRBJ1-1
CDR3: CASKISRGTEAFF
DNA: TGTGCCAGCAAAATTAGCCGAGGCACTGAAGCTTTCTTT

size: -
V: TRBV19
D: -
J: TRBJ1-5
CDR3: CASSPQEALTHSNQPQHF
DNA: TGTGCCAGTAGTCCCCAGGAGGCTCTTACTCATAGCAATCAGCCCCAGCATTTT

size: many
V: TRBV7-3
D: -
J: TRBJ1-1
CDR3: CASSFMLPTDYTEAFF
DNA: TGTGCCAGCAGCTTCATGCTCCCGACAGATTACACTGAAGCTTTCTTT